The 7 T cell receptor beta chains presented below share a single source sample, sequenced in a study of cytomegalovirus exposure and HLA in healthy donors. With 60 Vbeta and 13 Jbeta primers, the PCR was carried out. Method: immunoSEQ multiplex PCR; TCRdb's copy keeps in-frame clones and lacks some. The table includes some 150,000 clones, approximately 78% detected once. Sample: PBMCs. These receptors all come from a woman aged 40 to 49 in good health and CMV-seropositive.

The DNA for the CDR3 is TGTGCCAGCAGTGAATCCGTCAGGTTGGGCCAGTACTTC. Its translation: CASSESVRLGQYF. V gene TRBV2 combines with J gene TRBJ2-5; D is undetermined. Germline V gives CDR1 SNHLY, CDR2 FYNNEI. The V and J ends lost 2 bases and 10 bases respectively, with 14 bases between them. The length of the CDR3 is 13 residues.

This chain connects TRBV9 to TRBJ1-1, with TRBD1 as a possible D gene (6 bases). Trimming shortened V by 4 bases and J by 6 bases, and 13 bases separated the two germline ends. The CDR3 runs to 13 residues. Germline CDR1 reads SGDLS; CDR2 reads YYNGEE. CDR3 in DNA: TGTGCCAGCAGCCCCATAGGGACACCTGAAGCTTTCTTT. Translated, it gives CASSPIGTPEAFF.

V gene TRBV7-2 combines with J gene TRBJ2-1, with 7 bases identical to TRBD2. Germline-derived CDR1 and CDR2 are SGHTA and FQGNSA. J was trimmed by 6 bases and V by 3 bases; bases with no gene match: 8. The CDR3 length is 15 residues. CDR3 DNA sequence: TGTGCCAGCAGCTTGGGGGGGGACTGGCCCAATGAGCAGTTCTTC. Its translation: CASSLGGDWPNEQFF.

This clone has just one count. This chain joins TRBV9 and TRBJ2-1; 7 bases are a match to TRBD2. The CDR3 is 14 residues long. Germline values: CDR1 SGDLS, CDR2 YYNGEE. V lost 3 bases to trimming and J lost 8 bases; unmatched junction nucleotides: 8. Here the CDR3 reads CASSGTRMTDEQFF. Written as DNA, the CDR3 is TGTGCCAGCAGCGGGACTAGAATGACGGATGAGCAGTTCTTC.

V gene TRBV4-1 combines with J gene TRBJ2-7, with TRBD2 matching over 11 bases. CDR1 is MGHRA and CDR2 is YSYEKL in the germline V gene. V lost 0 bases, J lost 6 bases, and 10 bases stayed unmatched. The CDR3 covers 17 residues. The DNA for the CDR3 is TGCGCCAGCAGCCAAGATGAGAGACTAGCGGGAATAGGCGAGCAGTACTTC. Translated: CASSQDERLAGIGEQYF.

Comment on this clone: Other nucleotide sequences from this sample produce the same CDR3. V and J are TRBV28 and TRBJ2-7, with TRBD2 identical over 8 bases. Trimming at V came to 5 bases and at J to 4 bases, leaving 16 bases not matched to a gene. Germline CDR1 is MDHEN and CDR2 is SYDVKM. The CDR3 extends over 17 amino acids. Here the CDR3 reads CASSGTTGTSVAYEQYF. DNA of the CDR3: TGTGCCAGCAGTGGGACTACCGGGACTAGTGTGGCTTACGAGCAGTACTTC.

The chain uses TRBV21-1 and TRBJ1-4; the D call in the table, TRBD1, was not verified against the DNA. TRBV21-1 is termed a pseudogene. CDR3 size: 17 residues. The CDR3 spells CASSTLFRDRVCEKLFF. CDR3 sequence (DNA): TGTGCCAGCAGCACTCTCTTCCGGGACAGGGTTTGTGAAAAACTGTTTTTT.